A selection of T cell receptor beta chains follows, all from one sample in a study of blood T cells in healthy people across ages. TCRdb fed the 5' RACE reads into MiXCR, producing one record per CDR3 protein. The sample gives 1.2 million to 1.5 million distinct CDR3 sequences, around two fifths of which show up once; around 8% is in the top ten. Input material: blood. These TCRs come from a young woman in good health. Each CDR3 is given with its conserved first and last residue. D genes are given only for firm matches. A clone size is listed for some rows: how often the clone was seen (once, few, many), or a class if it is expanded.

j_call clone_size d_call v_call cdr3_aa cdr3_nt
TRBJ2-1 - TRBD1 TRBV18 CASSNQGDAYNEQFF TGTGCCAGCTCAAACCAGGGGGACGCCTACAATGAGCAGTTCTTC
TRBJ1-2 - - TRBV11-2 CASSLSAETNYGYTF TGTGCCAGCAGCTTATCGGCAGAAACTAACTATGGCTACACCTTC
TRBJ1-6 - - TRBV14 CASSQIGDSPLHF TGTGCCAGCAGCCAAATCGGGGATTCACCCCTCCACTTT
TRBJ2-7 - TRBD2 TRBV20-1 CSARDTSGGGSYNEQYF TGCAGTGCTAGAGATACTAGCGGGGGGGGCTCCTACAATGAGCAGTACTTC
TRBJ2-3 - TRBD2 TRBV6-1 CASSDTLAGSYTDTQYF TGTGCCAGCAGTGACACACTAGCGGGGAGTTACACAGATACGCAGTATTTT
TRBJ2-3 few TRBD2 TRBV6-5 CASSYSSGGLAATQYF TGTGCCAGCAGTTACTCCAGCGGGGGCCTCGCGGCTACGCAGTATTTT
TRBJ1-6 - - TRBV20-1 CSAGSGDSPPHF TGCAGTGCGGGTTCGGGGGATTCACCCCCCCACTTT
TRBJ1-2 few TRBD1 TRBV27 CATLTGNGYTF TGTGCCACCCTGACAGGGAATGGCTACACCTTC
TRBJ2-5 few - TRBV3-1 CASSRPRATLRSTMETQYF TGTGCCAGCAGCCGCCCGAGGGCTACGCTGCGTTCTACGATGGAGACCCAGTACTTC
TRBJ2-1 - TRBD2 TRBV28 CASSTSVAGGNEQFF TGTGCCAGCAGTACCAGTGTAGCGGGGGGCAATGAGCAGTTCTTC
TRBJ1-1 - - TRBV7-2 CASSLGPIRAFF TGTGCCAGCAGCTTAGGCCCTATTCGGGCTTTCTTT
TRBJ2-5 - - TRBV5-1 CASSQRQGGQGETQYF TGCGCCAGCAGCCAAAGACAGGGAGGTCAAGGAGAGACCCAGTACTTC
TRBJ1-2 few - TRBV20-1 CSARGEGPYGYTF TGCAGTGCTAGAGGGGAAGGTCCCTATGGCTACACCTTC
TRBJ2-1 few - TRBV5-1 CASSLGPDSAEQFF TGCGCCAGCAGCTTGGGGCCCGATTCTGCTGAGCAGTTCTTC
TRBJ2-2 - TRBD1 TRBV7-9 CASSSGGAPNTGELFF TGTGCCAGCAGCTCAGGGGGAGCGCCTAACACCGGGGAGCTGTTTTTT
TRBJ2-1 - TRBD2 TRBV14 CASSQGASGALTPYNEQFF TGTGCCAGCAGCCAAGGAGCTAGCGGAGCCTTAACCCCCTACAATGAGCAGTTCTTC
TRBJ2-5 - - TRBV7-9 CASSLARSASQETQYF TGTGCCAGCAGCTTAGCGCGGTCGGCTTCCCAAGAGACCCAGTACTTC
TRBJ1-2 few - TRBV9 CASSKQGYGYTF TGTGCCAGCAGCAAACAGGGTTATGGCTACACCTTC
TRBJ2-1 - - TRBV27 CASSLSGTGEQFF TGTGCCAGCAGTTTATCGGGGACCGGTGAGCAGTTCTTC
TRBJ2-7 - - TRBV4-1 CASSQEGTLGSEQYF TGCGCCAGCAGCCAAGAGGGGACTCTGGGGAGCGAGCAGTACTTC
TRBJ2-1 - TRBD2 TRBV5-1 CASSARTSGYHNGQFF TGCGCCAGCAGCGCGAGGACTAGCGGGTATCACAATGGGCAGTTCTTC
TRBJ2-1 - - TRBV28 CASSLTGDRNEQFF TGTGCCAGCAGTTTAACCGGGGACCGCAATGAGCAGTTCTTC
TRBJ2-7 few - TRBV13 CASSSARTGRRDEQYF TGTGCCAGCAGCTCCGCCCGGACAGGAAGGAGGGACGAGCAGTACTTC
TRBJ2-3 few - TRBV6-1 CASSGLQGGSSTDTQYF TGTGCCAGCAGTGGTTTACAGGGTGGTAGTTCAACAGATACGCAGTATTTT
TRBJ2-6 - - TRBV2 CASSVTSGPGANVLTF TGTGCCAGCAGTGTGACCTCCGGCCCTGGGGCCAACGTCCTGACTTTC
TRBJ2-5 few - TRBV29-1 CSGTRETQYF TGCAGCGGGACCAGGGAGACCCAGTACTTC
TRBJ2-1 many - TRBV25-1 CASRKNNEQFF TGTGCCAGCAGGAAGAACAATGAGCAGTTCTTC
TRBJ1-1 - - TRBV20-1 CSASRALEAFF TGCAGTGCTAGCCGGGCCCTTGAAGCTTTCTTT
TRBJ2-7 many TRBD1 TRBV20-1 CSARGIRQGGYEQYF TGCAGTGCTAGAGGGATAAGACAGGGTGGTTACGAGCAGTACTTC
TRBJ2-2 - TRBD2 TRBV12-3/TRBV12-4 CATRPAGAGRHGELFF TGTGCCACCAGACCAGCGGGGGCCGGCCGTCACGGGGAGCTGTTTTTT
TRBJ2-7 few TRBD1 TRBV6-4 CASLPDRTYEQYF TGTGCCAGTCTCCCGGACAGGACCTACGAGCAGTACTTC
TRBJ2-1 few TRBD1 TRBV29-1 CSVRQTQDRVYEQFF TGCAGCGTTCGCCAAACACAGGACAGGGTCTATGAGCAGTTCTTC